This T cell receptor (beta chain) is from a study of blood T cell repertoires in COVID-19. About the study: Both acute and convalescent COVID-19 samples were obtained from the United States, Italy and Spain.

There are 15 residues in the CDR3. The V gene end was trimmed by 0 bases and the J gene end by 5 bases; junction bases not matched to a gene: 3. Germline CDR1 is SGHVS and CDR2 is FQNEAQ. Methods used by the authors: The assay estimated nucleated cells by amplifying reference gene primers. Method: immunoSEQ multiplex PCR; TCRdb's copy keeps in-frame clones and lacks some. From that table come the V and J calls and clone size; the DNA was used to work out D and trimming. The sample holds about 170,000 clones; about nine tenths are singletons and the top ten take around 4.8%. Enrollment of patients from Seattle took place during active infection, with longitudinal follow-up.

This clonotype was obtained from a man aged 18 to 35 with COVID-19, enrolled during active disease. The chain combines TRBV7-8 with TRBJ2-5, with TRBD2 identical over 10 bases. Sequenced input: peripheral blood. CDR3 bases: TGTGCCAGCAGCTTAGCTAGCGGGAGGAGGGAGACCCAGTACTTC. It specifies CASSLASGRRETQYF.